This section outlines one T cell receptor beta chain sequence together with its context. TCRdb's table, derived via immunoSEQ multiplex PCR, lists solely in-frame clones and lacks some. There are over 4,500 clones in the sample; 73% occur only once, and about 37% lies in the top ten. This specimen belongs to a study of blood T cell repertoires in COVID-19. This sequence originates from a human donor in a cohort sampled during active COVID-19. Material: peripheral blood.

CDR3 loop: CASRGPGDSRGSEAFF. Here the CDR3 DNA reads TGTGCCAGTAGAGGCCCGGGGGATAGTCGTGGAAGCGAAGCTTTCTTT. The rearrangement uses TRBV19 and TRBJ1-1; the D gene is possibly TRBD1 (5 bases). Trimming pared 6 bases from V and 8 bases from J, leaving 25 bases between. CDR1 is LNHDA, CDR2 SQIVND, per germline (reference sequence). CDR3 length equals 16 residues.